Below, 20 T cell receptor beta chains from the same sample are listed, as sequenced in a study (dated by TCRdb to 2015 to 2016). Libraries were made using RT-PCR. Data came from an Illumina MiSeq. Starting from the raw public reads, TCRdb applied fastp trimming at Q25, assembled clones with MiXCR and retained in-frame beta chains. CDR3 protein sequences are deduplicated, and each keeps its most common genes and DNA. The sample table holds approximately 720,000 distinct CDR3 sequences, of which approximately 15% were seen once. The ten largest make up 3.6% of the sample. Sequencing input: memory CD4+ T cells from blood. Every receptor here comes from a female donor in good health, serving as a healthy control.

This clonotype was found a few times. This chain's CDR3 is CASSLVRVGKGTEAFF. The CDR3 bases are TGTGCCAGCAGCTTAGTTCGTGTAGGAAAGGGCACTGAAGCTTTCTTT. The chain links TRBV7-8 to TRBJ1-1, with unresolved D. The CDR3 contains 16 residues. With 1 base removed from V and 4 bases from J, the gap between germline ends came to 16 bases. Per the germline V gene, CDR1 is SGHVS and CDR2 is FQNEAQ.

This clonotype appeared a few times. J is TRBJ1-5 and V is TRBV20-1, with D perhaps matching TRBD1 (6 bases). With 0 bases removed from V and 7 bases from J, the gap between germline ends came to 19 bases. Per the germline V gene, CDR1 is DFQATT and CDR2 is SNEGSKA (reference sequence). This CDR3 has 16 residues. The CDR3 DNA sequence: TGCAGTGCTAGAGATCCCACAGGGCCTCTGGGCCAGCCCCAGCATTTT. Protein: CSARDPTGPLGQPQHF.

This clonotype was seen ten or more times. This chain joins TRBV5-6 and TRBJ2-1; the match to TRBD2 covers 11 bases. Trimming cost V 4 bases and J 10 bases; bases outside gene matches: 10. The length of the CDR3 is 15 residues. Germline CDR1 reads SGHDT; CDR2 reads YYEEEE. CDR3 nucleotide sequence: TGTGCCAGCAGCCGATCTCTAGCGGGAGGTCTCGAGCAGTTCTTC. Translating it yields CASSRSLAGGLEQFF.

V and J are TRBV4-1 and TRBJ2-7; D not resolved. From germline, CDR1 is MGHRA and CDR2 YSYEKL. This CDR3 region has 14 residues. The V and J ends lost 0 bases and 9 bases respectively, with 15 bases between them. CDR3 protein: CASSQEGILTRQYF. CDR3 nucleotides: TGCGCCAGCAGCCAAGAGGGGATCCTTACCCGGCAGTACTTC.

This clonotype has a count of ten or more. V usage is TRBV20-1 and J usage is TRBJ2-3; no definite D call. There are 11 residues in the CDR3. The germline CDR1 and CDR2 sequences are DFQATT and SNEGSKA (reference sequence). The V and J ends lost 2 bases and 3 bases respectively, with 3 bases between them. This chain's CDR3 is CSARLTDTQYF. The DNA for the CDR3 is TGCAGTGCTAGATTGACAGATACGCAGTATTTT.

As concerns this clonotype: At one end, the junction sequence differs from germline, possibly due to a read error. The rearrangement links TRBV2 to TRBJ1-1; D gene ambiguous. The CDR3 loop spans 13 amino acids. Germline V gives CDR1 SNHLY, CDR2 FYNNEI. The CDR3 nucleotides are TGTGCCAGCAGGGAAGACCTGAACACTGAAGCTTTCTTT. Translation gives CASREDLNTEAFF.

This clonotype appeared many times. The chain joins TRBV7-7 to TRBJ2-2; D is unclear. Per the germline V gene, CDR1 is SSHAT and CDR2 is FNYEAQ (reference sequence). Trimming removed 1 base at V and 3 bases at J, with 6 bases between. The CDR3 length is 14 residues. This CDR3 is CASSLGAHTGELFF. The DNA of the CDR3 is TGTGCCAGCAGCTTAGGGGCGCACACCGGGGAGCTGTTTTTT.

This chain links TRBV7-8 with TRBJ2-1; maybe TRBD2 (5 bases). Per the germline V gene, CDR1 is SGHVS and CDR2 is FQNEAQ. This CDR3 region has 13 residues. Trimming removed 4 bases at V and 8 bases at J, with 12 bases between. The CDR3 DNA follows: TGTGCCAGCAGCTACGGGCCGAGGGATGAGCAGTTCTTC. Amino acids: CASSYGPRDEQFF.

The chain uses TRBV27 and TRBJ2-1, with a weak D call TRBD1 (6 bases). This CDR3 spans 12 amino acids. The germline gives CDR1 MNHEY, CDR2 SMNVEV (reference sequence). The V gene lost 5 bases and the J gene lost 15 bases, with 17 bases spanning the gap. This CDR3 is CASSGNRVDRFF. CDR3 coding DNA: TGTGCCAGCAGTGGGAACAGGGTTGATCGGTTCTTC.

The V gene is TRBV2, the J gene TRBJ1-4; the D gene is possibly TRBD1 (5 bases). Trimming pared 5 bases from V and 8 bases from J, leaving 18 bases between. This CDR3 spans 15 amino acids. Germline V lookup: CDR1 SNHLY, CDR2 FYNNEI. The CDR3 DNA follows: TGTGCCAGCAGTAATACCCCCGGGGGGATGGAAAAACTGTTTTTT. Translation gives CASSNTPGGMEKLFF.

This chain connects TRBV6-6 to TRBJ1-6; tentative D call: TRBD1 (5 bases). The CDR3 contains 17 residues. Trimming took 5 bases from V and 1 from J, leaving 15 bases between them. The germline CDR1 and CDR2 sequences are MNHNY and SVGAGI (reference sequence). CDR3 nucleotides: TGTGCCAGCAGTCGGGACTCCGGGAATTCCTATAATTCACCCCTCCACTTT. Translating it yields CASSRDSGNSYNSPLHF.

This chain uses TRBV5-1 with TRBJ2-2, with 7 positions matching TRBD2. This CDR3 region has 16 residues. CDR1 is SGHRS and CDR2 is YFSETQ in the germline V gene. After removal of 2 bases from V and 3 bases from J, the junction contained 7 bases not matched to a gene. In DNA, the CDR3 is TGCGCCAGCAGCTTCTCCGGGACTACCTACACCGGGGAGCTGTTTTTT. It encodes CASSFSGTTYTGELFF.

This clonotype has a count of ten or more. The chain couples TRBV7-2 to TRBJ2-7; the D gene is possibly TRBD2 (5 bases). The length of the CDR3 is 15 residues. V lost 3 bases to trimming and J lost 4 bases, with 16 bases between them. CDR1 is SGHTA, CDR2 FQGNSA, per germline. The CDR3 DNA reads TGTGCCAGCAGCTTCGCGGCGGGCCTCGAGTACGAGCAGTACTTC. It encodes CASSFAAGLEYEQYF.

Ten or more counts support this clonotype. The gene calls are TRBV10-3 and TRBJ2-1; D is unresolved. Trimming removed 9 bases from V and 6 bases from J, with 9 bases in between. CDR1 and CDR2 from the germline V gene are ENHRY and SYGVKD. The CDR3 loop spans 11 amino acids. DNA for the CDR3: TGTGCCATGGGCCCTGGCAATGAGCAGTTCTTC. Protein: CAMGPGNEQFF.

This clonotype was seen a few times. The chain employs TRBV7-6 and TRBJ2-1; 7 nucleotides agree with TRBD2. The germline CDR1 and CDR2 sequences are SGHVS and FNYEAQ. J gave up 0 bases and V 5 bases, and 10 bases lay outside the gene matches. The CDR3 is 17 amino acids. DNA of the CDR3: TGTGCCAGCAGCCAGGGACTACTTCGCAGCTCCTACAATGAGCAGTTCTTC. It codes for CASSQGLLRSSYNEQFF.

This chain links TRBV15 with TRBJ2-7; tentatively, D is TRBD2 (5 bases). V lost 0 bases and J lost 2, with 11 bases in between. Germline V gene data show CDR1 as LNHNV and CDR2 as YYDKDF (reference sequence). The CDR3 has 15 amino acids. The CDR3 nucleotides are TGTGCCACCAGCAGAGATCCGGGGAGCACCTACGAGCAGTACTTC. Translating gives CATSRDPGSTYEQYF.

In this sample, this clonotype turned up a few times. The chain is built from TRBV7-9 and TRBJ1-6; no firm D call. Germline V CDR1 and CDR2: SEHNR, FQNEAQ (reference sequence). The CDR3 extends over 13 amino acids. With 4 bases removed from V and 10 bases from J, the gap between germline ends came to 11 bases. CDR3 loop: CASSSSIESPLHF. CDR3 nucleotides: TGTGCCAGCAGCTCATCGATCGAGTCACCCCTCCACTTT.

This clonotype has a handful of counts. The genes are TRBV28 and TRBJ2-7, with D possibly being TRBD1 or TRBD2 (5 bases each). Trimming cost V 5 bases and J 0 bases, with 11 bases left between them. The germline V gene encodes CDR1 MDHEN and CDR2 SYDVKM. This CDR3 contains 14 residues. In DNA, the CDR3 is TGTGCCAGCAGTCCACGGGACCCCTCCTACGAGCAGTACTTC. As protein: CASSPRDPSYEQYF.

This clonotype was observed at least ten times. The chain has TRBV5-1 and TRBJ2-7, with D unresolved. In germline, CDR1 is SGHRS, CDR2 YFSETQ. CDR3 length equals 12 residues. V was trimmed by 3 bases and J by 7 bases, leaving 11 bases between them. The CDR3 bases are TGCGCCAGCAGCTCCGCGGTTGCTGAGCAGTACTTC. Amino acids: CASSSAVAEQYF.

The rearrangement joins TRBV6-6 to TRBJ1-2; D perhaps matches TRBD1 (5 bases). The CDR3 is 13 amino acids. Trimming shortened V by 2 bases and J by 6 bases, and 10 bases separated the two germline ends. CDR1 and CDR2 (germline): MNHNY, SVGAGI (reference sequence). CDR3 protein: CASSYDGGDGYTF. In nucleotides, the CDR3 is TGTGCCAGCAGTTACGACGGAGGGGATGGCTACACCTTC.